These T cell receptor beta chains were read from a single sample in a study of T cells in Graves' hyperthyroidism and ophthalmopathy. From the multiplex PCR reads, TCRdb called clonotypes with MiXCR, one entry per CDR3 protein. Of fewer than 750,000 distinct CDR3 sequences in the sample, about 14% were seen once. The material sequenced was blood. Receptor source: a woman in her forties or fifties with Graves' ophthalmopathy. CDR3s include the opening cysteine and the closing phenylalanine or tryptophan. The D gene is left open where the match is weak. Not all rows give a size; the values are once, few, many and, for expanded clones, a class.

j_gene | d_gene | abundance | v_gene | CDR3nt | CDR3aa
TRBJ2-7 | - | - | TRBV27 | TGTGCCAGCAGCCCCGGGGCTCCCAACTCCTACGAGCAGTACTTC | CASSPGAPNSYEQYF
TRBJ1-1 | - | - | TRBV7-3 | TGTGCCAGCAGCCCATACCGCATTGAAGCTTTCTTT | CASSPYRIEAFF
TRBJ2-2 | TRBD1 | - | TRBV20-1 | TGCAGTGCGTCAGGGGGCCCGCCGAACACCGGGGAGCTGTTTTTT | CSASGGPPNTGELFF
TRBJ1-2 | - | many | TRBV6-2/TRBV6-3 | TGTGCCAGCAGTTACCGGGACGACCCCTATGGCTACACCTTC | CASSYRDDPYGYTF
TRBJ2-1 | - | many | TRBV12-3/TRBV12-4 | TGTGCCAGCAGTTTAGCGCTGTCCCCTTTAAATGAGCAGTTCTTC | CASSLALSPLNEQFF
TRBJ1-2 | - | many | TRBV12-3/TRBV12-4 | TGTGCCAGCAGTTTATTTAGTGGGGGCGCAGATGGCTACACCTTC | CASSLFSGGADGYTF
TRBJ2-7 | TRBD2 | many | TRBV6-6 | TGTGCCAGCAGTTACTTTCGAGCGGGAAGCTCCTACGAGCAGTACTTC | CASSYFRAGSSYEQYF
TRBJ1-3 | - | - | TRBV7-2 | TGTGCCAGCAGCTTCCGACTACAGGGCCTCTCTGGAAACACCATATATTTT | CASSFRLQGLSGNTIYF
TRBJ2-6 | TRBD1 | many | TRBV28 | TGTGCCAGCACCCTCAACAGGGGATCTGGGGCCAACGTCCTGACTTTC | CASTLNRGSGANVLTF
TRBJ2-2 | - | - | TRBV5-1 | TGCGCCAGCAGCTTCCGTGAGCCCGGGGAGCTGTTTTTT | CASSFREPGELFF
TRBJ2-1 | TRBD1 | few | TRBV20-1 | TGCAGTGCTAGAGACAGGGGGCTCAAGGGGTACAATGAGCAGTTCTTC | CSARDRGLKGYNEQFF
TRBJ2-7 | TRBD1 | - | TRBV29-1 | TGCAGCGTTCGGACAGGGGAATTTTACGAGCAGTACTTC | CSVRTGEFYEQYF
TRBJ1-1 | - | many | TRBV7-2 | TGTGCCAGCAGCTTAGCCTGGTTGAAGAACACTGAAGCTTTCTTT | CASSLAWLKNTEAFF
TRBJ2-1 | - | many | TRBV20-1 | TGCAGTGCTAGCGGGGGTGGCTCCTACAATGAGCAGTTCTTC | CSASGGGSYNEQFF
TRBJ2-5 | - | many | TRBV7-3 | TGTGCCAGCAGCATCGCTAGGGAAGAGACCCAGTACTTC | CASSIAREETQYF
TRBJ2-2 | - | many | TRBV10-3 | TGTGCCATCAGTGATAGAAACACCGGGGAGCTGTTTTTT | CAISDRNTGELFF
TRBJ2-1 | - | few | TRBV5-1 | TGCGCCAGCAGCCCGGCGGGCTTTGGGACTCCCAACAATGAGCAGTTCTTC | CASSPAGFGTPNNEQFF
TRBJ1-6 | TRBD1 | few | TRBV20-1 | TGCAGTGCTAGTTCCCAGGGGGACTGGTCACCCCTCCACTTT | CSASSQGDWSPLHF
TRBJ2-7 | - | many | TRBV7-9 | TGTGCCAGCAGCTTACCCCCGGGCCGCTCCTACGAGCAGTACTTC | CASSLPPGRSYEQYF
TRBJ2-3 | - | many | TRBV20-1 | TGCAGTGCTAGTGGTTACGGACAGCTCCCCACAGATACGCAGTATTTT | CSASGYGQLPTDTQYF
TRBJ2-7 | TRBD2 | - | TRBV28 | TGTGCCAGCAGCTCCGGGACAATATTGTCTAGCGGGAGACCCTACGAGCAGTACTTC | CASSSGTILSSGRPYEQYF
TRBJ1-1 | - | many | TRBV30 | TGTGCCTGGAAAGGGGACCGGGGGTACACTGAAGCTTTCTTT | CAWKGDRGYTEAFF
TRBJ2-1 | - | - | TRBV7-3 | TGTGCCAGCAGCTCATCTGCGGGAGAGCAGTTCTTC | CASSSSAGEQFF
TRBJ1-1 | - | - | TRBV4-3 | TGCGCCAGCAGCCAAGTCGCGCGCCCAGGGACATCTGAAGCTTTCTTT | CASSQVARPGTSEAFF
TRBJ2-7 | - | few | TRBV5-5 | TGTGCCAGCAGCCACGACATCAACTCCTACGAGCAGTACTTC | CASSHDINSYEQYF
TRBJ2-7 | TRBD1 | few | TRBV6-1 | TGTGCCGCCACAGGGCCTCGACAGGGGGCAGTGGAGCAGTACTTC | CAATGPRQGAVEQYF